These 25 T cell receptor beta chains originate from one sample sequenced in a study of long-term antiretroviral therapy in people with HIV. Sequencing used immunoSEQ v3.0 at survey level. Only in-frame clones appear in the TCRdb table, and some are missing; sequencing was by immunoSEQ multiplex PCR. The table lists 25,000 to 30,000 clones, roughly 82% of them singletons. Sequenced here: unsorted PBMCs, sampled 0.8 years before starting antiretroviral therapy. All receptors come from a man between 18 and 29 years old with HIV.

This clone was counted only a few times. The chain uses TRBV5-6 and TRBJ1-2; D remains ambiguous. V lost 0 bases and J 4 bases, leaving 13 bases between the germline ends. CDR3 length: 15 residues. Germline V gene lookup returns CDR1 SGHDT and CDR2 YYEEEE. This CDR3 is CASSLEGRRFYGYTF. CDR3 nucleotides: TGTGCCAGCAGCTTGGAAGGACGGAGATTCTATGGCTACACCTTC.

J is TRBJ2-1 and V is TRBV4-3; 8 bases agree with TRBD2. This CDR3 is 17 amino acids long. Germline V lookup: CDR1 LGHNA, CDR2 YSLEER. V dropped 0 bases and J dropped 9; count of bases not matched to a gene: 13. The CDR3 sequence: CASSQDSGTRGFGEQFF. CDR3 in DNA: TGCGCCAGCAGCCAAGATTCCGGGACTAGGGGGTTCGGTGAGCAGTTCTTC.

The chain couples TRBV7-9 to TRBJ1-3, with D uncertain. Germline values: CDR1 SEHNR, CDR2 FQNEAQ (reference sequence). This CDR3 has 13 amino acids. V lost 5 bases and J lost 4, with 9 bases in between. CDR3 sequence reads: CASSNMGGNTIYF. The CDR3 nucleotides are TGTGCCAGCAGCAATATGGGGGGAAACACCATATATTTT.

The chain's CDR3 is CASSPRDRAYEQYF. DNA of the CDR3: TGTGCCAGCAGCCCCAGGGACAGGGCATACGAGCAGTACTTC. V is TRBV13 and J is TRBJ2-7; TRBD1 agrees at 9 bases. Germline loops: CDR1 PRHDT, CDR2 FYEKMQ (reference sequence). CDR3 length equals 14 residues. Germline trimming cut 5 bases from V and 4 bases from J; bases unmatched to any gene: 6.

This clone has a single count. The rearrangement links TRBV29-1 to TRBJ2-7; the D gene is possibly TRBD2 (6 bases). CDR1 is SQVTM, CDR2 ANQGSEA, per germline. This CDR3 is built from 15 residues. The V end was cut by 0 bases, the J end by 8 bases, with 20 bases between. The DNA of the CDR3 is TGCAGCGTTGAAGAGGTGCTAGCGAGACGTGGAAAGCAGTACTTC. Its translation: CSVEEVLARRGKQYF.

This clone was counted a single time. The rearrangement links TRBV4-1 to TRBJ2-1; TRBD2 matches 8 bases. This CDR3 region has 17 residues. Germline CDR1 reads MGHRA; CDR2 reads YSYEKL. Germline trimming cut 0 bases from V and 5 bases from J; bases unmatched to any gene: 9. CDR3 sequence: CASSQDRLGGADNEQFF. The CDR3 DNA is TGCGCCAGCAGCCAAGATCGTCTCGGGGGGGCCGACAATGAGCAGTTCTTC.

The chain joins TRBV7-3 to TRBJ2-1; D gene uncertain. This CDR3 region has 12 residues. Trimming shortened V by 5 bases and J by 7 bases, and 9 bases separated the two germline ends. Germline CDR1 and CDR2: SGHTA and FQGTGA. The CDR3 region has the DNA TGTGCCAGCAGCGTAAACGGGAATGAGCAGTTCTTC. Translated, it gives CASSVNGNEQFF.

This rearrangement joins TRBV19 to TRBJ1-5, with 10 nucleotides matching TRBD1. The length of the CDR3 is 14 residues. Looked up from germline, CDR1 is LNHDA and CDR2 is SQIVND (reference sequence). The V gene end was trimmed by 6 bases and the J gene end by 4 bases; junction bases not matched to a gene: 3. The CDR3 sequence is CASSGTGANQPQHF. CDR3 nucleotides: TGTGCCAGTAGCGGGACAGGGGCAAATCAGCCCCAGCATTTT.

This chain joins TRBV7-9 and TRBJ2-2, with TRBD1 identical over 8 bases. The germline V gene has CDR1 SEHNR and CDR2 FQNEAQ (reference sequence). The CDR3 contains 15 residues. After removal of 5 bases from V and 1 base from J, the junction contained 3 bases not matched to a gene. CDR3 sequence (DNA): TGTGCCAGCAGCCAGGGACAGGAGAACACCGGGGAGCTGTTTTTT. Its protein product is CASSQGQENTGELFF.

The rearrangement links TRBV2 to TRBJ2-5; D ambiguous. CDR3 size: 12 residues. Looked up from germline, CDR1 is SNHLY and CDR2 is FYNNEI. V lost 3 bases and J lost 3, with 5 bases in between. CDR3 loop: CASSENKETQYF. The CDR3 nucleotides read TGTGCCAGCAGTGAGAACAAAGAGACCCAGTACTTC.

The chain joins TRBV5-3 to TRBJ1-2; D uncertain. TRBV5-3 is an open reading frame whose function is uncertain. V was pared by 4 bases and J by 1 base, with 14 bases between. CDR3 length: 15 residues. CDR3 loop: CARSEWPGLNYGYTF. CDR3 coding DNA: TGTGCCAGAAGCGAATGGCCCGGTCTTAACTATGGCTACACCTTC.

This rearrangement joins TRBV19 to TRBJ2-2, with TRBD2 matching 9 bases. The CDR3 totals 15 residues. Germline V lookup: CDR1 LNHDA, CDR2 SQIVND (reference sequence). V was clipped by 4 bases and J by 0 bases; unmatched bases: 0. The CDR3 sequence is CASSTSGANTGELFF. The CDR3 bases are TGTGCCAGTAGTACTAGCGGGGCGAACACCGGGGAGCTGTTTTTT. Full variable domain (rest looked up from reference TRBV19 and TRBJ2-2): DGGITQSPKYLFRKEGQNVTLSCEQNLNHDAMYWYRQDPGQGLRLIYYSQIVNDFQKGDIAEGYSVSREKKESFPLTVTSAQKNPTAFYLCASSTSGANTGELFFGEGSRLTVL.

This chain links TRBV7-9 with TRBJ2-3; possible D gene TRBD1, 5 bases. The CDR3 has 14 residues. Germline-derived CDR1 and CDR2 are SEHNR and FQNEAQ (reference sequence). V was shortened by 1 base and J by 6 bases, with 11 bases between the two germline ends. CDR3 DNA sequence: TGTGCCAGCAGCTTAGAACAGGCTCATGATACGCAGTATTTT. Translated, it gives CASSLEQAHDTQYF. Looking up the rest from reference TRBV7-9 and TRBJ2-3 gives the full variable domain: DTGVSQNPRHKITKRGQNVTFRCDPISEHNRLYWYRQTLGQGPEFLTYFQNEAQLEKSRLLSDRFSAERPKGSFSTLEIQRTEQGDSAMYLCASSLEQAHDTQYFGPGTRLTVL.

The chain is built from TRBV7-8 and TRBJ2-3; a possible D gene is TRBD2 (5 bases). V lost 5 bases, J lost 4 bases, and 16 bases lay in between. CDR1 and CDR2 (germline): SGHVS, FQNEAQ. The CDR3 has 15 residues. The CDR3, as DNA: TGTGCCAGCAGCCCCTCAAGCGGTGAGGCAGATACGCAGTATTTT. Translated: CASSPSSGEADTQYF.

The chain links TRBV28 to TRBJ2-3; weak D call: TRBD1 (6 bases). The CDR3 runs to 14 residues. Trimming stripped 2 bases from V and 7 bases from J, with 13 bases between. Germline V CDR1 and CDR2: MDHEN, SYDVKM. The DNA for the CDR3 is TGTGCCAGCAGTTTAGAGGGGGTTGGGAATACGCAGTATTTT. Translating gives CASSLEGVGNTQYF.

This chain joins TRBV15 and TRBJ2-5; D is unresolved. V lost 1 base, J lost 4 bases, and 1 base lay in between. This CDR3 is built from 11 residues. Germline V CDR1 and CDR2: LNHNV, YYDKDF (reference sequence). In DNA, the CDR3 is TGTGCCACCAGCAGAGTAGAGACCCAGTACTTC. It encodes CATSRVETQYF.

The chain links TRBV10-3 to TRBJ2-1, with TRBD2 matching 11 bases. The CDR3 has 15 residues. In germline, CDR1 is ENHRY, CDR2 SYGVKD. After removal of 6 bases from V and 6 bases from J, the junction contained 7 bases not matched to a gene. The CDR3 is CAISYLAGGSNEQFF. The CDR3 region has the DNA TGTGCCATCAGCTATCTAGCGGGGGGCTCCAATGAGCAGTTCTTC.

V is TRBV18 and J is TRBJ1-2, with a weak D call TRBD1 (5 bases). The CDR3 runs 15 residues. Trimming took 6 bases from V and 3 from J, leaving 17 bases between them. CDR1 KGHSH and CDR2 LQKENI come from the germline V gene. The CDR3 loop reads CASSFTSTEDYGYTF. The CDR3 DNA sequence: TGTGCCAGCTCTTTCACTTCGACAGAGGACTATGGCTACACCTTC. The entire variable domain, with the rest obtained from reference TRBV18 and TRBJ1-2, is as follows: NAGVMQNPRHLVRRRGQEARLRCSPMKGHSHVYWYRQLPEEGLKFMVYLQKENIIDESGMPKERFSAEFPKEGPSILRIQQVVRGDSAAYFCASSFTSTEDYGYTFGSGTRLTVV.

The chain carries TRBV2 and TRBJ1-5, with a tentative D call TRBD1 (5 bases). CDR1 and CDR2 from the germline V gene are SNHLY and FYNNEI. V was clipped by 4 bases and J by 6 bases, with 16 bases between them. The CDR3 runs 15 residues. CDR3 protein: CASSVDRWGSQPQHF. The DNA for the CDR3 is TGTGCCAGCAGTGTCGATCGTTGGGGGAGTCAGCCCCAGCATTTT. Supplemented by reference TRBV2 and TRBJ1-5, the full variable domain reads EPEVTQTPSHQVTQMGQEVILRCVPISNHLYFYWYRQILGQKVEFLVSFYNNEISEKSEIFDDQFSVERPDGSNFTLKIRSTKLEDSAMYFCASSVDRWGSQPQHFGDGTRLSIL.

The chain links TRBV9 to TRBJ1-4, with D possibly being TRBD1 (5 bases). Trimming took off 2 bases at V and 7 bases at J, with 12 bases between the two ends. This CDR3 has 14 residues. Germline V gives CDR1 SGDLS, CDR2 YYNGEE. The CDR3: CASSVGQGSEKLFF. In DNA form, the CDR3 reads TGTGCCAGCAGCGTCGGGCAGGGCAGTGAAAAACTGTTTTTT.

The chain carries TRBV7-2 and TRBJ2-7; 7 bases map to TRBD1. V lost 5 bases and J lost 2; bases outside the gene matches: 9. There are 15 residues in the CDR3. In germline, CDR1 is SGHTA, CDR2 FQGNSA. CDR3 DNA sequence: TGTGCCAGCAGCCCCACAGGGGAAGGGCCCTACGAGCAGTACTTC. Protein: CASSPTGEGPYEQYF.

The V and J genes are TRBV30 and TRBJ2-4; D perhaps matches TRBD1 (6 bases). The CDR3 loop spans 14 amino acids. Trimming took 2 bases from V and 6 from J, leaving 14 bases between them. Per germline, CDR1 GTSNPN and CDR2 SVGIG (reference sequence). Here the CDR3 DNA reads TGTGCCTGGAGTCCCACCGGGACAAGAAACATTCAGTACTTC. Amino acids: CAWSPTGTRNIQYF.

The CDR3 nucleotides read TGTGCCAGTAGTGCCCTGCGCACAGATACGCAGTATTTT. Translated: CASSALRTDTQYF. This rearrangement joins TRBV19 to TRBJ2-3; D unresolved. Germline CDR1 is LNHDA and CDR2 is SQIVND (reference sequence). Trimming left V 5 bases short and J 1 base short, with 7 bases between. The CDR3 runs 13 residues.

The chain recombines TRBV5-1 with TRBJ2-7; TRBD2 matches at 13 bases. Germline CDR1 SGHRS, CDR2 YFSETQ. This CDR3 comprises 15 residues. J gave up 4 bases and V 4 bases, and 5 bases lay outside the gene matches. The CDR3 reads CASSLGLAGVYEQYF. In DNA form, the CDR3 reads TGCGCCAGCAGCCTCGGACTAGCGGGAGTATACGAGCAGTACTTC. Supplemented by reference TRBV5-1 and TRBJ2-7, the full variable domain reads KAGVTQTPRYLIKTRGQQVTLSCSPISGHRSVSWYQQTPGQGLQFLFEYFSETQRNKGNFPGRFSGRQFSNSRSEMNVSTLELGDSALYLCASSLGLAGVYEQYFGPGTRLTVT.

V usage is TRBV5-6 and J usage is TRBJ2-7; 8 nucleotides match TRBD1. The J segment lost 3 bases and the V segment lost 3 bases, leaving 8 bases of the junction unmatched. This CDR3 region has 15 residues. CDR1 is SGHDT, CDR2 YYEEEE, per germline. This CDR3 is CASSSDREYLYEQYF. In DNA form, the CDR3 reads TGTGCCAGCAGCTCGGACAGGGAATATCTCTACGAGCAGTACTTC.